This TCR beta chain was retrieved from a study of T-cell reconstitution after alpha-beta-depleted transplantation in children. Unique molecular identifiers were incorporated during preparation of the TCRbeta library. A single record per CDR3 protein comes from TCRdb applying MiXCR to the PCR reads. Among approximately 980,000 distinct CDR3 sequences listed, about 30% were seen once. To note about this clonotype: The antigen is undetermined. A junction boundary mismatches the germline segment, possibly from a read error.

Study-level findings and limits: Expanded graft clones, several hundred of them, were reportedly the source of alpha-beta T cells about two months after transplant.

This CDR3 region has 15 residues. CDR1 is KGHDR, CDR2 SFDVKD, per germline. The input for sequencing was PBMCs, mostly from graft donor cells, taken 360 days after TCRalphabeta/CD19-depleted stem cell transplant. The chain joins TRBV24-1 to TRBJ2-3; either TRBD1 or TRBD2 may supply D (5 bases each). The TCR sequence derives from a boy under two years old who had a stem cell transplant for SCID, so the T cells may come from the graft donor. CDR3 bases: TGTGCCACCAGTGACCCGGGGCCTAGCACAAATACGCAGTATTTT. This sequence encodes CATSDPGPSTNTQYF.